Included here is one T cell receptor beta chain sequence, with context. The sample comes from a study of blood T cell repertoires in COVID-19. About the research overall: Sites across the United States, Italy and Spain contributed samples from acute and convalescent COVID-19.

The germline V gene encodes CDR1 SGHRS and CDR2 YFSETQ. CDR3 length: 14 amino acids. V dropped 4 bases and J dropped 2 bases, with 11 bases sitting between them. This table comes from immunoSEQ multiplex PCR, and its TCRdb copy is limited to in-frame clones, with some not included. Of 71,000 or so clones listed, around 85% are singletons. The gene calls are TRBV5-1 and TRBJ2-3; D uncertain. Sequenced sample: peripheral blood. The clonotype originates from an elderly man in a cohort sampled during active COVID-19. CDR3 residues: CASSARLYTDTQYF. Here the CDR3 DNA reads TGCGCCAGCAGCGCCAGACTGTACACAGATACGCAGTATTTT. Filled out from reference TRBV5-1 and TRBJ2-3, the complete variable domain reads KAGVTQTPRYLIKTRGQQVTLSCSPISGHRSVSWYQQTPGQGLQFLFEYFSETQRNKGNFPGRFSGRQFSNSRSEMNVSTLELGDSALYLCASSARLYTDTQYFGPGTRLTVL.